These T cell receptor beta chains were read from a single sample in a study of control samples from healthy donors and cancer patients. TCRdb's copy holds only in-frame clones and misses some; the assay was immunoSEQ multiplex PCR. This table holds some 140,000 clones, around 90% found once. The sequenced sample consisted of blood. The receptor source for this set is a man between 25 and 39 years old in good health. Each CDR3 is given with its conserved first and last residue. Fields, in order: clone size, V gene, D gene, J gene, CDR3 DNA, CDR3 protein. D genes are given only for firm matches. Size is omitted from some rows. Given values are once, few, many or a class for expanded clones.

>.|TRBV4-3|.|TRBJ2-7
TGCGCCAGCAGCCAAGAGTCGTACTACGAGCAGTACTTC
CASSQESYYEQYF
>.|TRBV15|.|TRBJ1-3
TGTGCCACCAGCAGAGATAGGGCAGGTTTAAACACCATATATTTT
CATSRDRAGLNTIYF
>.|TRBV21-1|.|TRBJ2-2
TGTGCCAGCAGTAATAAAGACAGGGGAACTAGCGGAGTTACCGGGGAGCTGTTTTTT
CASSNKDRGTSGVTGELFF
>.|TRBV15|.|TRBJ2-1
TGTGCCACCAGCAGAGATCCGGTAATAGGCGGGATTGAGCAGTTCTTC
CATSRDPVIGGIEQFF
>few|TRBV9|TRBD1|TRBJ2-1
TGTGCCAGCAGCGGAACGACAGGGGAAGGCAATGAGCAGTTCTTC
CASSGTTGEGNEQFF
>.|TRBV20-1|TRBD1|TRBJ1-1
TGCAGTGCTAGTCCGGGACAGTTTCTGACTGAAGCTTTCTTT
CSASPGQFLTEAFF
>.|TRBV7-8|.|TRBJ2-7
TGTGCCAGCAGCTTAACGCTACTTGACGGCTCCTACGAGCAGTACTTC
CASSLTLLDGSYEQYF
>.|TRBV2|TRBD2|TRBJ2-1
TGTGCCAGCAAGGGGACTAGCGTTAATGAGCAGTTCTTC
CASKGTSVNEQFF
>.|TRBV3-1/TRBV3-2|.|TRBJ1-2
TGTGCCAGCAGCCAAACCCAGGGTGGTCACTATGGCTACACCTTC
CASSQTQGGHYGYTF
>.|TRBV6-5|TRBD1|TRBJ1-1
TGTGCCAGCAGTCAATCCTTCAGGGGGCTGGCGGAAGCTTTCTTT
CASSQSFRGLAEAFF
>.|TRBV7-2|TRBD2|TRBJ2-1
TGTGCCAGCAGCTCAAGCGGGAAGCATGGGAATGAGCAGTTCTTC
CASSSSGKHGNEQFF
>.|TRBV5-4|.|TRBJ2-7
TGTGCCAGCAGCTTAACGGGCTCCTACGAGCAGTACTTC
CASSLTGSYEQYF
>.|TRBV30|.|TRBJ1-2
TGTGCCCGGCCGGGACCCAATAACTATGGCTACACCTTC
CARPGPNNYGYTF
>.|TRBV30|.|TRBJ1-2
TGTGCCTGGAGCTCGGGGGGGATCGTGCATGGCTACACCTTC
CAWSSGGIVHGYTF
>.|TRBV14|TRBD1|TRBJ1-4
TGTGCCAGCAGCAGTCGACAGGGACGATGGGAAAAACTGTTTTTT
CASSSRQGRWEKLFF
>.|TRBV2|TRBD2|TRBJ2-1
TGTGCCAGCGTCGGGACTAGCGGAGGCCGTCGACACAATGAGCAGTTCTTC
CASVGTSGGRRHNEQFF
>.|TRBV3-1/TRBV3-2|.|TRBJ2-1
TGTGCCAGCAGCCAAGGACAGGGAGGGAATGAGCAGTTCTTC
CASSQGQGGNEQFF
>.|TRBV11-3|TRBD1|TRBJ2-3
TGTGCCAGCAGCGAAAGACAGGGGCCTGAAGATACGCAGTATTTT
CASSERQGPEDTQYF
>.|TRBV7-2|.|TRBJ2-1
TGTGCCAGCAGCTTAGGGGGCTACTCAACATACAATGAGCAGTTCTTC
CASSLGGYSTYNEQFF
>.|TRBV14|.|TRBJ1-2
TGTGCCAGCAGCCCCGTCGGGGAGTATGGCTACACCTTC
CASSPVGEYGYTF
>.|TRBV6-2/TRBV6-3|.|TRBJ2-7
TGTGCCAGCAGTTATGAGACAACATCCTACGAGCAGTACTTC
CASSYETTSYEQYF
>.|TRBV9|.|TRBJ2-7
TGTGCCAGCAGCGTGGGACTCCCGTCCCAAGGGTTCCACGAGCAGTACTTC
CASSVGLPSQGFHEQYF
>.|TRBV5-6|.|TRBJ1-1
TGTGCCAGCAGCTCGATGAGATTCCAGAACACTGAAGCTTTCTTT
CASSSMRFQNTEAFF